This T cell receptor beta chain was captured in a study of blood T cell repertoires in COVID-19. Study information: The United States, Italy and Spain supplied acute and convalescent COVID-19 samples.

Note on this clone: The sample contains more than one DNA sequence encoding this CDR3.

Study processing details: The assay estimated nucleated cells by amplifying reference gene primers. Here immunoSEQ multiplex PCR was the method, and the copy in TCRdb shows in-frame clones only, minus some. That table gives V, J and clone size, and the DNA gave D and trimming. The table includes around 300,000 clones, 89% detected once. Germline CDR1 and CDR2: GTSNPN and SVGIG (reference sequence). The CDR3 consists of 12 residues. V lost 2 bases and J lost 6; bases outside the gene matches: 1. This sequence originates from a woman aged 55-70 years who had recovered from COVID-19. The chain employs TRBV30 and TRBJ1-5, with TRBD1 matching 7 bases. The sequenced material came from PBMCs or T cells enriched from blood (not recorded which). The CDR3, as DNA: TGTGCCTGGAGTCCAGGGGGTCAGCCCCAGCATTTT. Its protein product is CAWSPGGQPQHF.